This TCR beta chain was observed in a study of CXCR3-negative and CXCR3-positive naive CD8 T cells. Study-level points and caveats: Upon cryopreservation, CXCR3 expression partially decreased, and most assays used fresh PBMCs. Naive cells with CXCR3 showed TRB CDR3s that were more hydrophobic than those in CXCR3-negative naive cells.

With respect to this clonotype: Its matching antigen is unknown.

The libraries of TRB cDNA were constructed through 5' RACE using UMI labels. TCRdb derives one entry per CDR3 protein from the 5' RACE reads, leaving out DNA. This sample's table has 150,000 or so distinct CDR3 sequences. The TCR originated in a human donor in good health. Some clones in this sample may be carry-over from other donors' samples. What was sequenced was naive CXCR3+ CD8+ T cells from blood. Stated subset: CD45RO-CCR7+CD27+CD95- naive CD8+ T cells expressing CXCR3 (TNR3+).

The CDR3 sequence: CASSFTDSYNEQFF. The chain is built from TRBV7-8 and TRBJ2-1. Germline-derived CDR1 and CDR2 are SGHVS and FQNEAQ. This CDR3 spans 14 amino acids.